A selection of T cell receptor beta chains follows, all from one sample in a study of long-term antiretroviral therapy in people with HIV. TCRdb's copy holds only in-frame clones and misses some; the assay was immunoSEQ multiplex PCR. Of some 30,000 clones listed, around nine tenths were seen once; the top ten hold just over 3.5%. The sequencing used unsorted PBMCs, collected 1.8 years after starting antiretroviral therapy. Receptors originate from a woman aged 18-30 years with HIV. Each CDR3 is given with its conserved first and last residue. Fields, in order: J gene, V gene, clone size, D gene, CDR3 protein, CDR3 DNA. D genes are given only for firm matches. Clone size is stated in some rows and not others, as once, few, many or a class when expanded.

j_call: TRBJ1-5
v_call: TRBV1
clone_size: .
d_call: .
cdr3_aa: CTSSQKTPGQGTQPQHF
cdr3_nt: TGCACCAGCAGCCAAAAAACCCCGGGACAGGGGACTCAGCCCCAGCATTTT

j_call: TRBJ1-1
v_call: TRBV5-1
clone_size: .
d_call: TRBD1
cdr3_aa: CASSPPGQAGNTEAFF
cdr3_nt: TGCGCCAGCAGCCCCCCCGGACAGGCGGGGAACACTGAAGCTTTCTTT

j_call: TRBJ1-2
v_call: TRBV11-2
clone_size: .
d_call: .
cdr3_aa: CASSFAGGYGYTF
cdr3_nt: TGTGCCAGCAGCTTCGCCGGGGGCTATGGCTACACCTTC

j_call: TRBJ2-1
v_call: TRBV7-6
clone_size: once
d_call: .
cdr3_aa: CASSLGATSSYNEQFF
cdr3_nt: TGTGCCAGCAGCTTAGGAGCGACCAGCTCCTACAATGAGCAGTTCTTC

j_call: TRBJ2-3
v_call: TRBV11-3
clone_size: once
d_call: TRBD2
cdr3_aa: CASSRRLAGPSTDTQYF
cdr3_nt: TGTGCCAGCAGCAGGAGACTAGCGGGACCGAGCACAGATACGCAGTATTTT

j_call: TRBJ2-2
v_call: TRBV9
clone_size: .
d_call: TRBD2
cdr3_aa: CASSVGGLAGGPGTGELFF
cdr3_nt: TGTGCCAGCAGCGTAGGAGGACTAGCGGGAGGGCCTGGTACCGGGGAGCTGTTTTTT

j_call: TRBJ1-2
v_call: TRBV7-2
clone_size: .
d_call: .
cdr3_aa: CASSLDINRVFNGYAF
cdr3_nt: TGTGCCAGCAGCTTAGATATTAATCGGGTCTTCAATGGCTACGCCTTC

j_call: TRBJ2-3
v_call: TRBV6-1
clone_size: .
d_call: TRBD1
cdr3_aa: CASSEARGTGSDTQYF
cdr3_nt: TGTGCCAGCAGTGAAGCGCGAGGGACAGGGTCAGATACGCAGTATTTT

j_call: TRBJ1-1
v_call: TRBV6-1
clone_size: few
d_call: .
cdr3_aa: CASSERGLLLNTEAFF
cdr3_nt: TGTGCCAGCAGTGAACGCGGTCTCCTTTTGAACACTGAAGCTTTCTTT

j_call: TRBJ2-7
v_call: TRBV11-2
clone_size: .
d_call: .
cdr3_aa: CASSLGGTVYEQYF
cdr3_nt: TGTGCCAGCAGCTTAGGGGGGACGGTCTACGAGCAGTACTTC

j_call: TRBJ2-3
v_call: TRBV9
clone_size: .
d_call: TRBD2
cdr3_aa: CASSVLAGLSTDTQYF
cdr3_nt: TGTGCCAGCAGCGTCCTAGCGGGACTAAGCACAGATACGCAGTATTTT

j_call: TRBJ1-1
v_call: TRBV7-2
clone_size: .
d_call: .
cdr3_aa: CASSLPGAAEAFF
cdr3_nt: TGTGCCAGCAGCTTACCAGGGGCTGCTGAAGCTTTCTTT

j_call: TRBJ2-1
v_call: TRBV18
clone_size: .
d_call: .
cdr3_aa: CASSPPVGLNEQFF
cdr3_nt: TGTGCCAGCTCACCACCGGTCGGTTTGAATGAGCAGTTCTTC

j_call: TRBJ2-2
v_call: TRBV6-5
clone_size: once
d_call: .
cdr3_aa: CASRPRAGELFF
cdr3_nt: TGTGCCAGCAGGCCCCGTGCCGGGGAGCTGTTTTTT

j_call: TRBJ2-5
v_call: TRBV9
clone_size: .
d_call: .
cdr3_aa: CASSVDIPGRGHETQYF
cdr3_nt: TGTGCCAGCAGCGTAGACATCCCGGGGAGGGGGCACGAGACCCAGTACTTC

j_call: TRBJ2-7
v_call: TRBV28
clone_size: .
d_call: TRBD1
cdr3_aa: CASSSLGGRDEQYF
cdr3_nt: TGTGCCAGCAGTAGTCTAGGGGGCCGGGACGAGCAGTACTTC

j_call: TRBJ1-1
v_call: TRBV4-2
clone_size: once
d_call: .
cdr3_aa: CASSQDQRGTEAFF
cdr3_nt: TGTGCCAGCAGCCAAGATCAGCGGGGCACTGAAGCTTTCTTT

j_call: TRBJ2-7
v_call: TRBV6-5
clone_size: .
d_call: TRBD2
cdr3_aa: CASSSWTSGPYEQYF
cdr3_nt: TGTGCCAGCAGTTCCTGGACTAGCGGACCCTACGAGCAGTACTTC

j_call: TRBJ2-3
v_call: TRBV5-1
clone_size: .
d_call: .
cdr3_aa: CASSLELAWRDTQYF
cdr3_nt: TGCGCCAGCAGCTTGGAGCTAGCTTGGCGGGATACGCAGTATTTT

j_call: TRBJ2-1
v_call: TRBV11-1
clone_size: .
d_call: TRBD1
cdr3_aa: CASSPRTGGRLYNEQFF
cdr3_nt: TGTGCCAGCAGCCCCAGGACAGGGGGCAGGTTATACAATGAGCAGTTCTTC

j_call: TRBJ2-5
v_call: TRBV6-1
clone_size: .
d_call: TRBD1
cdr3_aa: CASCLGQGKETQYF
cdr3_nt: TGTGCCAGCTGCTTGGGACAGGGTAAAGAGACCCAGTACTTC

j_call: TRBJ1-1
v_call: TRBV7-2
clone_size: .
d_call: TRBD1
cdr3_aa: CASTWTGRNTEAFF
cdr3_nt: TGTGCCAGCACTTGGACAGGTCGAAACACTGAAGCTTTCTTT

j_call: TRBJ1-5
v_call: TRBV27
clone_size: .
d_call: .
cdr3_aa: CASRLQGSNQPQHF
cdr3_nt: TGTGCCAGCAGACTACAGGGAAGCAATCAGCCCCAGCATTTT

j_call: TRBJ2-2
v_call: TRBV4-2
clone_size: .
d_call: .
cdr3_aa: CASSFRREAGGELFF
cdr3_nt: TGTGCCAGCAGCTTCCGGAGGGAGGCGGGCGGGGAGCTGTTTTTT

j_call: TRBJ2-7
v_call: TRBV15
clone_size: .
d_call: .
cdr3_aa: CATSTGAAELYEQYF
cdr3_nt: TGTGCCACCAGCACTGGAGCGGCGGAACTTTACGAGCAGTACTTC

j_call: TRBJ2-1
v_call: TRBV4-3
clone_size: .
d_call: TRBD2
cdr3_aa: CASSHRVAGGTYNEQFF
cdr3_nt: TGCGCCAGCAGCCACCGGGTAGCGGGGGGAACCTACAATGAGCAGTTCTTC

j_call: TRBJ1-4
v_call: TRBV27
clone_size: .
d_call: .
cdr3_aa: CASSLGLGDEKLFF
cdr3_nt: TGTGCCAGCAGTTTAGGGTTAGGAGATGAAAAACTGTTTTTT

j_call: TRBJ2-3
v_call: TRBV28
clone_size: once
d_call: .
cdr3_aa: CASSWDSDTQYF
cdr3_nt: TGTGCCAGCAGTTGGGACTCAGATACGCAGTATTTT

j_call: TRBJ2-5
v_call: TRBV4-1
clone_size: .
d_call: TRBD2
cdr3_aa: CASSQGLASQETQYF
cdr3_nt: TGCGCCAGCAGCCAAGGACTAGCGAGCCAAGAGACCCAGTACTTC

j_call: TRBJ2-1
v_call: TRBV4-1
clone_size: .
d_call: TRBD2
cdr3_aa: CASSQATAIAGGEQFF
cdr3_nt: TGCGCCAGCAGCCAAGCGACGGCGATAGCGGGCGGGGAGCAGTTCTTC

j_call: TRBJ2-2
v_call: TRBV7-9
clone_size: few
d_call: TRBD1
cdr3_aa: CASSLRDSRTLGRELFF
cdr3_nt: TGTGCCAGCAGCTTAAGGGACAGTCGGACTCTCGGCCGGGAGCTGTTTTTT

j_call: TRBJ2-7
v_call: TRBV7-6
clone_size: .
d_call: .
cdr3_aa: CASSRRGVSDEQYF
cdr3_nt: TGTGCCAGCAGCCGCAGGGGAGTTAGCGACGAGCAGTACTTC

j_call: TRBJ2-2
v_call: TRBV6-1
clone_size: .
d_call: .
cdr3_aa: CASSDDFLTGELFF
cdr3_nt: TGTGCCAGCAGTGATGACTTCCTCACCGGGGAGCTGTTTTTT

j_call: TRBJ1-2
v_call: TRBV5-6
clone_size: .
d_call: .
cdr3_aa: CASSLVDRRGYGYTF
cdr3_nt: TGTGCCAGCAGCTTGGTTGACAGGAGGGGCTATGGCTACACCTTC

j_call: TRBJ2-7
v_call: TRBV27
clone_size: .
d_call: TRBD2
cdr3_aa: CASSHGRFGEQYF
cdr3_nt: TGTGCCAGCAGCCACGGGAGGTTTGGCGAGCAGTACTTC

j_call: TRBJ2-5
v_call: TRBV7-2
clone_size: once
d_call: TRBD1
cdr3_aa: CASSSLDRGPRETQYF
cdr3_nt: TGTGCCAGCAGCTCCCTCGACAGGGGGCCCCGGGAGACCCAGTACTTC

j_call: TRBJ2-1
v_call: TRBV2
clone_size: .
d_call: .
cdr3_aa: CASSERMGEQFF
cdr3_nt: TGTGCCAGCAGTGAACGCATGGGAGAGCAGTTCTTC

j_call: TRBJ1-5
v_call: TRBV7-7
clone_size: .
d_call: .
cdr3_aa: CASTFQVQGPNQPQHF
cdr3_nt: TGTGCTAGCACCTTTCAGGTACAGGGCCCTAATCAGCCCCAGCATTTT

j_call: TRBJ2-2
v_call: TRBV4-3
clone_size: .
d_call: .
cdr3_aa: CASSQLLGVATGELFF
cdr3_nt: TGCGCCAGCAGCCAACTCCTAGGAGTGGCCACCGGGGAGCTGTTTTTT

j_call: TRBJ2-2
v_call: TRBV27
clone_size: .
d_call: TRBD1
cdr3_aa: CASSHPKTGGIINTGELFF
cdr3_nt: TGTGCCAGCAGTCACCCAAAGACAGGGGGCATAATAAACACCGGGGAGCTGTTTTTT

j_call: TRBJ2-7
v_call: TRBV7-2
clone_size: .
d_call: TRBD2
cdr3_aa: CASSPQSGTSYEQYF
cdr3_nt: TGTGCCAGCAGCCCCCAGAGCGGGACCTCCTACGAGCAGTACTTC

j_call: TRBJ2-1
v_call: TRBV5-6
clone_size: .
d_call: TRBD1
cdr3_aa: CASSPGTGGVEQFF
cdr3_nt: TGTGCCAGCAGCCCAGGGACAGGGGGAGTTGAGCAGTTCTTC

j_call: TRBJ2-3
v_call: TRBV4-3
clone_size: .
d_call: TRBD2
cdr3_aa: CASSQDLAGGNLLADTQYF
cdr3_nt: TGCGCCAGCAGCCAAGACTTAGCGGGAGGAAACCTTTTGGCAGATACGCAGTATTTT

j_call: TRBJ1-5
v_call: TRBV5-1
clone_size: .
d_call: TRBD1
cdr3_aa: CASSSTGGRNQPQHF
cdr3_nt: TGCGCCAGCAGCTCGACAGGGGGAAGAAATCAGCCCCAGCATTTT

j_call: TRBJ2-6
v_call: TRBV10-3
clone_size: once
d_call: TRBD2
cdr3_aa: CAIRGTSGGSGANVLTF
cdr3_nt: TGTGCCATCCGAGGGACTAGCGGGGGCTCTGGGGCCAACGTCCTGACTTTC

j_call: TRBJ2-2
v_call: TRBV4-2
clone_size: .
d_call: TRBD2
cdr3_aa: CASSQVLAGRTGELFF
cdr3_nt: TGTGCCAGCAGCCAGGTGCTAGCGGGCCGAACCGGGGAGCTGTTTTTT

j_call: TRBJ2-7
v_call: TRBV19
clone_size: .
d_call: TRBD2
cdr3_aa: CASSPSGSPYEQYF
cdr3_nt: TGTGCCAGTAGTCCCAGCGGGAGTCCCTACGAGCAGTACTTC

j_call: TRBJ1-1
v_call: TRBV11-3
clone_size: .
d_call: .
cdr3_aa: CASSSQGEGEAFF
cdr3_nt: TGTGCCAGCAGCTCCCAGGGAGAGGGTGAAGCTTTCTTT

j_call: TRBJ1-1
v_call: TRBV6-5
clone_size: .
d_call: .
cdr3_aa: CASSYARGNTEAFF
cdr3_nt: TGTGCCAGCAGTTACGCTAGAGGGAACACTGAAGCTTTCTTT